Following are 4 T cell receptor beta chains from one sample sequenced in a study of shared clonotypes between healthy human individuals. Clones were read by immunoSEQ multiplex PCR, and TCRdb kept only the in-frame ones, dropping some. The table lists 450,000 to 500,000 clones, 81% of them singletons. The sequencing sample was made of PBMCs. Source of these receptors: a woman aged 40 to 50 in good health. Some clones in this sample may be carry-over from other donors' samples.

The rearrangement uses TRBV19 and TRBJ1-1; possible D gene TRBD1, 6 bases. From germline, CDR1 is LNHDA and CDR2 SQIVND (reference sequence). The CDR3 covers 15 residues. V lost 5 bases and J lost 0, with 13 bases in between. The CDR3 region has the DNA TGTGCCAGTAGTGGACAACAGGGAATGAACACTGAAGCTTTCTTT. Encoded protein: CASSGQQGMNTEAFF.

The CDR3 region has the DNA TGTGCCAGCAGTCGGGAGGGCCCCACAGATACGCAGTATTTT. Its translation is CASSREGPTDTQYF. This chain links TRBV6-5 with TRBJ2-3, with 8 bases that match TRBD2. Trimming cost V 5 bases and J 2 bases; bases outside gene matches: 3. CDR3 size: 14 residues. Germline CDR1 reads MNHEY; CDR2 reads SVGAGI.

The CDR3 sequence: CASTNRGGTEAFF. The DNA of the CDR3 is TGTGCCAGCACCAACAGGGGTGGCACTGAAGCTTTCTTT. The gene calls are TRBV6-1 and TRBJ1-1; 7 bases map to TRBD1. Looked up from germline, CDR1 is MNHNS and CDR2 is SASEGT. V dropped 7 bases and J dropped 4; count of bases not matched to a gene: 6. CDR3 length: 13 amino acids.

J is TRBJ2-1 and V is TRBV28; 8 bases agree with TRBD2. The trim removed 8 bases at V and 7 bases at J, leaving 13 bases unmatched. There are 15 residues in the CDR3. Germline V gene data show CDR1 as MDHEN and CDR2 as SYDVKM. In nucleotides, the CDR3 is TGTGCCAGCCGGATAGGGCTAGCGGGCCCAAATGAGCAGTTCTTC. It specifies CASRIGLAGPNEQFF.